These 9 T cell receptor beta chains originate from one sample sequenced in a study of blood T cell repertoires in COVID-19. Profiling relied on immunoSEQ multiplex PCR, and the TCRdb table lists in-frame clones only, not all of them. The sample lists tens of thousands of clones; about 87% were seen once. The source material was peripheral blood. These receptors all stem from a woman aged 55-69 years with COVID-19, enrolled during active disease.

The V gene is TRBV30, the J gene TRBJ2-7; D is unresolved. The CDR3 runs 14 residues. Germline V gene lookup returns CDR1 GTSNPN and CDR2 SVGIG (reference sequence). V lost 3 bases to trimming and J lost 3 bases, with 15 bases between them. Here the CDR3 DNA reads TGTGCCTGGAGCGGTGGTGGCGGATACTACGAGCAGTACTTC. As protein: CAWSGGGGYYEQYF.

This clone was detected once. The gene calls are TRBV11-3 and TRBJ2-2; TRBD1 might be the D (7 bases). The CDR3 runs 16 residues. The V and J ends lost 5 bases and 6 bases respectively, with 19 bases between them. CDR1 is SGHNT, CDR2 YENEEA, per germline. The CDR3 DNA reads TGTGCCAGCAGCGCAAGACGCGGGACAGTTGCCGGGGAGCTGTTTTTT. Protein sequence: CASSARRGTVAGELFF.

The chain uses TRBV6-1 and TRBJ1-5, with unresolved D. CDR3 length: 15 residues. CDR1 is MNHNS, CDR2 SASEGT, per germline. The V end was cut by 2 bases, the J end by 5 bases, with 13 bases between. CDR3 amino acids: CASSERLGRDQPQHF. The CDR3 bases are TGTGCCAGCAGTGAACGGTTAGGGAGGGATCAGCCCCAGCATTTT.

The chain employs TRBV10-3 and TRBJ2-3; 9 positions match TRBD2. V lost 4 bases, J lost 4 bases, and 9 bases stayed unmatched. The CDR3 totals 16 residues. CDR1 is ENHRY, CDR2 SYGVKD, per germline. The DNA of the CDR3 is TGTGCCATCAGTGCCTTCCGGCGGGAGGGTTCAGATACGCAGTATTTT. Translated: CAISAFRREGSDTQYF.

The chain has TRBV2 and TRBJ1-3; weak D call: TRBD1 (5 bases). The germline V and J ends were trimmed by 6 bases and 11 bases, with 14 bases remaining between them. CDR3 size: 12 residues. Germline assignment: CDR1 SNHLY and CDR2 FYNNEI. The CDR3 protein is CASSDNWGAIYF. The DNA for the CDR3 is TGTGCCAGCAGCGACAATTGGGGGGCCATATATTTT.

About this clone itself: Mismatch with germline at one junction end may stem from a read error. The chain is built from TRBV12-3 or TRBV12-4 and TRBJ2-7; no firm D call. The CDR3 contains 13 residues. In nucleotides, the CDR3 is TGTGCCAGCAGACCTAATTTGGCGGCTCAGCACTACTTC. It is translated as CASRPNLAAQHYF.

The chain recombines TRBV19 with TRBJ1-2; unclear D gene. There are 13 residues in the CDR3. Trimming took 6 bases from V and 4 from J, leaving 12 bases between them. Germline CDR1 and CDR2: LNHDA and SQIVND (reference sequence). The CDR3 spells CASSLGSLYGYTF. The CDR3 bases are TGTGCCAGTAGCCTAGGATCACTCTATGGCTACACCTTC.

A remark on this clone: One junction end does not reproduce the germline sequence, and a read error may be involved. The chain has TRBV7-7 and TRBJ2-5; tentative D call: TRBD2 (6 bases). This CDR3 spans 14 amino acids. Germline loops: CDR1 SSHAT, CDR2 FNYEAQ (reference sequence). The CDR3 nucleotides are TGTGCTAGCAGCCCTGGGACTTATCAAGAGACCCAGTACTTC. As protein: CASSPGTYQETQYF.

This chain links TRBV6-6 with TRBJ2-4, with D tentatively TRBD1 (8 bases). Per the germline V gene, CDR1 is MNHNY and CDR2 is SVGAGI (reference sequence). The CDR3 runs 16 residues. V shed 5 bases and J shed 1 base, with 15 bases lying between them. For the CDR3, the DNA is TGTGCCAGCAGTACAGGGGGGGAGGTTGCCAAAAACATTCAGTACTTC. This translates into CASSTGGEVAKNIQYF.